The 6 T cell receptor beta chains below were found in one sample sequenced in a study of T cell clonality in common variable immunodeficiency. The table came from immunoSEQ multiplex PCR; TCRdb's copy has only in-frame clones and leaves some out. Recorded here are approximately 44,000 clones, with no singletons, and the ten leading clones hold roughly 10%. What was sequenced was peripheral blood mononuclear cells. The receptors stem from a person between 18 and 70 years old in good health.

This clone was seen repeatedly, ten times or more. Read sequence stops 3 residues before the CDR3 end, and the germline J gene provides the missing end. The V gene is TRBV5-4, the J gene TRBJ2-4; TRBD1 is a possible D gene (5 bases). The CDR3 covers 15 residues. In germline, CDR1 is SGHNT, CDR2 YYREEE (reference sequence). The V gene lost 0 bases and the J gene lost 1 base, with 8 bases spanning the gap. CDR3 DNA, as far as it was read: TGTGCCAGCAGCTTGGCCAAGGGGGCCAAAAACATT. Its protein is CASSLAKGAKNI. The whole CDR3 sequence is CASSLAKGAKNIQYF.

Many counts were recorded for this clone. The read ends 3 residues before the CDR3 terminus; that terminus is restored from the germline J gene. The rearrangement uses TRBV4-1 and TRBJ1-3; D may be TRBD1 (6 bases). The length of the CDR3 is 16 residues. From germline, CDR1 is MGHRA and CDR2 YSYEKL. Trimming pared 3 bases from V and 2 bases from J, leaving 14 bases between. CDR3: CASSQGGARAGNTIYF. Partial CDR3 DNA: TGCGCCAGCAGCCAGGGGGGGGCCAGGGCTGGAAACACC.

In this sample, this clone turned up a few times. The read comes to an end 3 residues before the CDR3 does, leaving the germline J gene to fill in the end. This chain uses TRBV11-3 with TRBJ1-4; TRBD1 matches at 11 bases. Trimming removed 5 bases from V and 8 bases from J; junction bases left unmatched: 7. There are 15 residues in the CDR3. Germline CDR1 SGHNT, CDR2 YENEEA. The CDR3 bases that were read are TGTGCCAGCAGCCCTCGGGACAGGGGGAACGAAAAA. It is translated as CASSPRDRGNEK. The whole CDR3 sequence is CASSPRDRGNEKLFF.

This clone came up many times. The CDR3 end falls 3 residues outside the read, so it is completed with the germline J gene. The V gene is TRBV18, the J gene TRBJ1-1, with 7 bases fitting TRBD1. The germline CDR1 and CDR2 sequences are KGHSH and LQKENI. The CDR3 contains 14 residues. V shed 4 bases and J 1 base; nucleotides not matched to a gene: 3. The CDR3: CASSQGATNTEAFF. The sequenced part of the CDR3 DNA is TGTGCCAGCTCACAGGGGGCGACGAACACTGAA.

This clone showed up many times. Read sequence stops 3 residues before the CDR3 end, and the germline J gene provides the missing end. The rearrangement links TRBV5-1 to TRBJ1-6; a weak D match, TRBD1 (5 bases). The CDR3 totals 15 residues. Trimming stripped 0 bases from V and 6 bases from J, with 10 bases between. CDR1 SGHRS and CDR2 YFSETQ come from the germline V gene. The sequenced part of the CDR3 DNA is TGCGCCAGCAGCTTGGGGGACTATGTTAATTCACCC. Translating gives CASSLGDYVNSP. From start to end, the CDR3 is CASSLGDYVNSPLHF.

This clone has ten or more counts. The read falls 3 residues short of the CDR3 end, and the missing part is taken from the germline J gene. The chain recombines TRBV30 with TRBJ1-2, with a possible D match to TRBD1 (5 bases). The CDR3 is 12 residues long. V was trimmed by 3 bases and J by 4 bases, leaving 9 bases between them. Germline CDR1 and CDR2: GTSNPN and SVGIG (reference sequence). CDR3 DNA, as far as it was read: TGTGCCTGGAGCAGACAGAGCTATGGC. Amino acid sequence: CAWSRQSYG. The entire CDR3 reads CAWSRQSYGYTF.